A single sample gave rise to the 7 T cell receptor beta chains below, sequenced in a study of cytomegalovirus exposure and HLA in healthy donors. The study ran its PCR with 60 Vbeta and 13 Jbeta primers. Using immunoSEQ multiplex PCR, the repertoire was profiled, and TCRdb retains in-frame clones only, with some absent. The sample includes tens of thousands of clones, roughly 64% of them seen just once. Input material: PBMCs. These receptors all stem from a man between 40 and 49 years old in good health and CMV-seropositive.

The chain links TRBV5-1 to TRBJ2-5, with a possible D match to TRBD2 (5 bases). V lost 2 bases and J lost 3, with 14 bases in between. The CDR3 covers 15 residues. CDR1 is SGHRS and CDR2 is YFSETQ in the germline V gene. The chain's CDR3 is CASSFDYRSEETQYF. The CDR3, as DNA: TGCGCCAGCAGCTTCGACTATAGGTCTGAAGAGACCCAGTACTTC.

V is TRBV6-4 and J is TRBJ2-7; 12 bases are shared with TRBD1. This CDR3 is built from 15 residues. The V and J ends lost 4 bases and 4 bases, in that order; junction bases with no gene match: 5. Per the germline V gene, CDR1 is MRHNA and CDR2 is SNTAGT. As DNA, the CDR3 is TGTGCCAGCAGTGCTGGGACAGGGGGCGGGTACGAGCAGTACTTC. It yields the protein CASSAGTGGGYEQYF.

This sequence joins TRBV6-6 and TRBJ1-5, with 11 nucleotides matching TRBD1. With V trimmed by 5 bases and J by 3 bases, 6 bases remained unmatched. The CDR3 covers 16 residues. Germline V CDR1 and CDR2: MNHNY, SVGAGI (reference sequence). The CDR3 is CASSHPGQGDNQPQHF. As DNA, the CDR3 is TGTGCCAGCAGTCATCCGGGACAGGGGGACAATCAGCCCCAGCATTTT.

The CDR3 protein is CASRDHPGQGVIFELAKNIQYF. CDR3 coding DNA: TGTGCCAGCAGGGACCATCCGGGACAGGGGGTTATTTTTGAGTTAGCCAAAAACATTCAGTACTTC. The rearrangement joins TRBV6-4 to TRBJ2-4, with TRBD1 matching over 11 bases. The CDR3 spans 22 residues. The germline gives CDR1 MRHNA, CDR2 SNTAGT. V trimming: 6 bases; J trimming: 0 bases; junction bases outside the gene matches: 22.

This clone was detected only once. V is TRBV19 and J is TRBJ1-2, with D unresolved. Trimming took 0 bases from V and 0 from J, leaving 8 bases between them. Germline-derived CDR1 and CDR2 are LNHDA and SQIVND (reference sequence). The CDR3 consists of 15 residues. The CDR3 coding sequence is TGTGCCAGTAGTATAGATCTACAGACTAACTATGGCTACACCTTC. It codes for CASSIDLQTNYGYTF. Full variable domain (rest looked up from reference TRBV19 and TRBJ1-2): DGGITQSPKYLFRKEGQNVTLSCEQNLNHDAMYWYRQDPGQGLRLIYYSQIVNDFQKGDIAEGYSVSREKKESFPLTVTSAQKNPTAFYLCASSIDLQTNYGYTFGSGTRLTVV.

The V call is TRBV11-2, the J call TRBJ2-1, with 11 bases lining up with TRBD2. Looked up from germline, CDR1 is SGHAT and CDR2 is FQNNGV. J lost 9 bases, V lost 4 bases, and 11 bases had no gene match. CDR3 length: 16 residues. For the CDR3, the DNA is TGTGCCAGCAGCTCCCATCGTAGCGGGGGGGTCAGTGAGCAGTTCTTC. Protein sequence: CASSSHRSGGVSEQFF.

This rearrangement joins TRBV6-5 to TRBJ2-7, with D perhaps matching TRBD1 (5 bases). Per germline, CDR1 MNHEY and CDR2 SVGAGI. The CDR3 totals 16 residues. V dropped 0 bases and J dropped 0 bases, with 12 bases sitting between them. The DNA of the CDR3 is TGTGCCAGCAGTTACTCCCCTGGGGCCCCCTCCTACGAGCAGTACTTC. It translates to CASSYSPGAPSYEQYF.